This T cell receptor beta chain was documented in a study of PD-1 blockade in classical Hodgkin lymphoma. Time point of the sample: cycle 4 day 1 (C4D1), after 6 weeks of nivolumab. After autologous stem cell transplantation all patients relapsed, and prior brentuximab vedotin exposure differed between cohorts. Purification of CD4+ T cells from thawed PBMCs was performed via magnetic negative selection. Complete response, partial response or progressive disease constituted the best response categories observed. General study results and limits: Patients with a complete response exhibited baseline diversity comparable to newly diagnosed patients. Compared with healthy donors, newly diagnosed patients reportedly showed lower baseline TCR diversity.

This table comes from immunoSEQ multiplex PCR, and its TCRdb copy is limited to in-frame clones, with some not included. The table records 25,000 to 35,000 clones, roughly 80% of them present only once. Worth noting for this clone: Its antigen is undetermined.

The V gene lost 5 bases and the J gene lost 7 bases, with 18 bases spanning the gap. The CDR3 consists of 15 residues. CDR1 and CDR2 (germline): SGHTA, FQGNSA. V gene TRBV7-2 combines with J gene TRBJ2-1; D could derive from TRBD1 or TRBD2 (5 bases each). Specimen: CD4+ T cells from blood, collected before the fourth cycle of nivolumab. The sequence was collected from a human donor with classical Hodgkin lymphoma. This CDR3 reads CASSIPGRSSNEQFF. CDR3 DNA: TGTGCCAGCAGCATACCGGGACGCTCCTCTAATGAGCAGTTCTTC.